This TCR beta chain comes out of a study of cytomegalovirus exposure and HLA in healthy donors. The CDR3 runs 15 residues. Trimming removed 2 bases from V and 0 bases from J, with 10 bases in between. In germline, CDR1 is SGDLS, CDR2 YYNGEE. Measured with immunoSEQ multiplex PCR; TCRdb has only the in-frame clones, and not every one. This sample carries 110,000 to 150,000 clones, around four fifths of them seen once, and the ten largest clones take 1.4%. Study findings and constraints: Some TCR beta chains (roughly 160 of them) were listed as cytomegalovirus-associated. Through in vitro validation, a few CMV-associated chains were shown to be specific for CMV antigens.

Points on this clone: Its antigen is undetermined.

The chain employs TRBV9 and TRBJ2-3; perhaps TRBD2 as D (6 bases). The sample comprised PBMCs. The source of this sequence is a young woman in good health and CMV-seronegative. CDR3 DNA: TGTGCCAGCAGCGTTCGCGGGGTTAGCACAGATACGCAGTATTTT. Translation gives CASSVRGVSTDTQYF.